One sample yielded the 13 T cell receptor beta chains listed below, sequenced in a study of blood T cell repertoires in COVID-19 (TCRdb year 2020). Library creation used the immunoSEQ multiplex PCR assay. In its TCRdb copy, this immuneACCESS table keeps in-frame sequences only and misses some clones. Where compared with another copy, unresolved V genes explain less than half of these, and the others have no known cause. This sample gives approximately 220,000 clones in total; approximately 81% of them show up just once. The top ten clones comprise around 9.3% of the sample. The sequencing input was peripheral blood. Receptors were obtained from a woman older than 75 with acute or convalescent COVID-19.

The rearrangement uses TRBV6-5 and TRBJ1-2, with 7 positions matching TRBD1. There are 15 residues in the CDR3. Germline lookup yields CDR1 MNHEY and CDR2 SVGAGI. The junction had 5 bases not matched to a gene; V was cut back by 0 bases and J by 4 bases. CDR3 in DNA: TGTGCCAGCAGTTACTCGAGGGGACAGACCTATGGCTACACCTTC. It is translated as CASSYSRGQTYGYTF.

This rearrangement joins TRBV2 to TRBJ1-5; TRBD1 is a possible D gene (5 bases). V dropped 4 bases and J dropped 11 bases, with 12 bases sitting between them. Germline V gene lookup returns CDR1 SNHLY and CDR2 FYNNEI. The CDR3 is made up of 12 amino acids. In DNA, the CDR3 is TGTGCCAGCAGTGCTGGACGGGGGGCCCAGCATTTT. Translated: CASSAGRGAQHF.

This clone showed up just a few times. This sequence joins TRBV9 and TRBJ1-1, with D maybe TRBD1 (5 bases). This CDR3 is 14 amino acids long. V lost 7 bases and J lost 1, with 14 bases in between. Germline V gives CDR1 SGDLS, CDR2 YYNGEE. The CDR3 sequence: CASLGGKGNTEAFF. CDR3 nucleotides: TGTGCCAGCTTGGGGGGTAAAGGGAACACTGAAGCTTTCTTT.

The gene calls are TRBV6-4 and TRBJ1-2, with D possibly TRBD1 on 5 matching bases. Trimming stripped 7 bases from V and 2 bases from J, with 14 bases between. The V gene's germline CDR1 is MRHNA and CDR2 SNTAGT. CDR3 length: 14 amino acids. The DNA of the CDR3 is TGTGCCAGCACCTTGGGGGGACGGAACTATGGCTACACCTTC. It encodes CASTLGGRNYGYTF.

The chain carries TRBV5-1 and TRBJ2-3; D possibly corresponds to TRBD2 (6 bases). Germline CDR1 is SGHRS and CDR2 is YFSETQ. Trimming took 2 bases from V and 2 from J, leaving 24 bases between them. CDR3 size: 19 residues. CDR3 amino acids: CASSFGLATTQGATDTQYF. CDR3 bases: TGCGCCAGCAGCTTTGGTCTAGCGACAACCCAAGGGGCCACAGATACGCAGTATTTT.

The chain carries TRBV5-8 and TRBJ1-4; no firm D call. CDR3 length equals 11 residues. Trimming left V 2 bases short and J 8 bases short, with 4 bases between. Germline V gives CDR1 SGHTS, CDR2 YDEGEE. CDR3 in DNA: TGTGCCAGCAGCTTTCCGGAAAAACTGTTTTTT. This sequence encodes CASSFPEKLFF.

The chain links TRBV6-5 to TRBJ2-1, with 9 bases that match TRBD1. The CDR3 covers 14 residues. V lost 6 bases, J lost 8 bases, and 8 bases stayed unmatched. CDR1 is MNHEY, CDR2 SVGAGI, per germline. CDR3 protein: CASSRGTGIDEQFF. The CDR3 region has the DNA TGTGCCAGCAGCCGTGGGACAGGGATTGATGAGCAGTTCTTC.

This clone was found once. The same CDR3 arises from other DNA sequences in this sample as well. The genes are TRBV2 and TRBJ1-1; TRBD1 matches at 7 bases. This CDR3 contains 14 residues. The V and J ends lost 5 bases and 5 bases, in that order; junction bases with no gene match: 8. Germline CDR1 SNHLY, CDR2 FYNNEI. CDR3 residues: CASSWDSEGTEAFF. In DNA, the CDR3 is TGTGCCAGCAGTTGGGACAGCGAGGGGACTGAAGCTTTCTTT.

About this clone itself: No DNA is shown, since the ends of the CDR3 on it are uncertain; the CDR3 is the one TCRdb lists. The chain combines TRBV21-1 with TRBJ2-1; TRBD2 reflects the table's D call only, with no check against the DNA. TRBV21-1 is a known pseudogene. The CDR3 has 19 residues if both end residues are counted. The chain's CDR3 is CASSWVGLGSGLQRGEQFF.

Of note for this clone: This specimen includes other DNA sequences encoding the same CDR3. The chain recombines TRBV18 with TRBJ1-1; D is ambiguous. The CDR3 is 15 amino acids. Trimming pared 3 bases from V and 1 base from J, leaving 12 bases between. Germline V lookup: CDR1 KGHSH, CDR2 LQKENI. The DNA for the CDR3 is TGTGCCAGCTCACCTCGGACGGGAGGGAACACTGAAGCTTTCTTT. Amino acid sequence: CASSPRTGGNTEAFF.

The chain is built from TRBV5-6 and TRBJ2-1, with a tentative D call TRBD1 (6 bases). Between the trimmed V and J ends, which lost 4 bases and 5 bases, there was a span of 16 bases. Germline V lookup: CDR1 SGHDT, CDR2 YYEEEE. The CDR3 runs to 15 residues. The CDR3 DNA reads TGTGCCAGCAGCCAGGTACAGGGTTGGGACAATGAGCAGTTCTTC. Translated, it gives CASSQVQGWDNEQFF.

This clone has only a few counts. This chain links TRBV28 with TRBJ2-7; TRBD2 agrees at 7 bases. V shed 4 bases and J 2 bases; nucleotides not matched to a gene: 11. The CDR3 contains 16 residues. Germline lookup yields CDR1 MDHEN and CDR2 SYDVKM. The CDR3 is CASSYGPAGRTYEQYF. In DNA form, the CDR3 reads TGTGCCAGCAGTTACGGGCCCGCCGGGAGGACCTACGAGCAGTACTTC.

The chain employs TRBV5-1 and TRBJ2-7; 7 bases map to TRBD2. The CDR3 has 17 residues. Germline V CDR1 and CDR2: SGHRS, YFSETQ. J was trimmed by 0 bases and V by 3 bases; bases with no gene match: 12. The CDR3 bases are TGCGCCAGCAGCTCGCCCCCGGGAAGGGACTACTCCTACGAGCAGTACTTC. Protein sequence: CASSSPPGRDYSYEQYF.